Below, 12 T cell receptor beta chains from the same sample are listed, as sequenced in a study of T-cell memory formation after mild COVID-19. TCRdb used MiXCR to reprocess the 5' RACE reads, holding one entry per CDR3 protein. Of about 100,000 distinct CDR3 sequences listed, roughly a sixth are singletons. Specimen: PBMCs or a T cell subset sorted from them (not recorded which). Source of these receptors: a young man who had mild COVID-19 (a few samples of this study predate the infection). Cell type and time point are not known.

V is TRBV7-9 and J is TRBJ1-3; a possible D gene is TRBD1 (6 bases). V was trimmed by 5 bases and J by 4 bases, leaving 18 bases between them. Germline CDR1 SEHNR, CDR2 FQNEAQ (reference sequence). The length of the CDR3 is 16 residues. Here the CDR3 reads CASSPKIRTAGNTIYF. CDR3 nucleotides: TGTGCCAGCAGCCCTAAGATCCGGACAGCGGGAAACACCATATATTTT.

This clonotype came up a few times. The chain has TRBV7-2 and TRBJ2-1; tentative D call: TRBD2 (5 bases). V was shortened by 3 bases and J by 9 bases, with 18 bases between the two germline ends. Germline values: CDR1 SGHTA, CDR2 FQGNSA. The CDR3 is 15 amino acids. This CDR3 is CASSFYGPGSGEQFF. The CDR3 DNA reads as TGTGCCAGCAGCTTTTACGGACCGGGGTCCGGTGAGCAGTTCTTC.

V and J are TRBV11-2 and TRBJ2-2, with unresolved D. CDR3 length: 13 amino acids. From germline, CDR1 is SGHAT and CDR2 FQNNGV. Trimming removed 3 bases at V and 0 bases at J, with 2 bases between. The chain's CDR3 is CASSLANTGELFF. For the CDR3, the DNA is TGTGCCAGCAGCTTGGCGAACACCGGGGAGCTGTTTTTT.

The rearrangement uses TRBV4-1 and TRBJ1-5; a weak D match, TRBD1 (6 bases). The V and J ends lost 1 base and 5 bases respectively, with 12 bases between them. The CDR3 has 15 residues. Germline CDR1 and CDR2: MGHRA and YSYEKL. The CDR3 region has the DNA TGCGCCAGCAGCCAAGGACAGGTTAATTATCAGCCCCAGCATTTT. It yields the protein CASSQGQVNYQPQHF.

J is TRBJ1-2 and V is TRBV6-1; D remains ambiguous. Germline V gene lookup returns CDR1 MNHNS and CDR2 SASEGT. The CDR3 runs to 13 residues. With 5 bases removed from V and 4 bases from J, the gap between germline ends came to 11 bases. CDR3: CASSPDGSYGYTF. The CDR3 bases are TGTGCCAGCAGTCCGGACGGCTCCTATGGCTACACCTTC.

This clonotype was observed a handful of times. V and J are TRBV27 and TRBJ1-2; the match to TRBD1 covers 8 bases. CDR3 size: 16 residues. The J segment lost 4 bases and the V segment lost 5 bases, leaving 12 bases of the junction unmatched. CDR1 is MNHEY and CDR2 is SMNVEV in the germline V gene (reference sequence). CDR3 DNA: TGTGCCAGCAGTACACAAACAGGGGGTTTTTTCTATGGCTACACCTTC. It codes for CASSTQTGGFFYGYTF.

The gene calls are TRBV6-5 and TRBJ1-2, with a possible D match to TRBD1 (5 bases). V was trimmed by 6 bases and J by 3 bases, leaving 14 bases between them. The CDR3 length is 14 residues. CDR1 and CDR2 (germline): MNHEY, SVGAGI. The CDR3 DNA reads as TGTGCCAGCAGCCCGGGGCCCTATGACTATGGCTACACCTTC. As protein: CASSPGPYDYGYTF.

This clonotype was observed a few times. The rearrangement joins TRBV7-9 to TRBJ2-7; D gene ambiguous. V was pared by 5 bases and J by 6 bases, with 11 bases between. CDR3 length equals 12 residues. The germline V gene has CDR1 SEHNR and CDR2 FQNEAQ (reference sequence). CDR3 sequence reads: CASSAWNGEQYF. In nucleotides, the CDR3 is TGTGCCAGCAGCGCCTGGAACGGCGAGCAGTACTTC.

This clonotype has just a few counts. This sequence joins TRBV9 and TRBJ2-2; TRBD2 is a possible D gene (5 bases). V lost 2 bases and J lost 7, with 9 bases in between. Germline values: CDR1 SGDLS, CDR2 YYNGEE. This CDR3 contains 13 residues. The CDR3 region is CASSVGVGGELFF. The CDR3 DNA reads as TGTGCCAGCAGCGTCGGGGTGGGCGGGGAGCTGTTTTTT.

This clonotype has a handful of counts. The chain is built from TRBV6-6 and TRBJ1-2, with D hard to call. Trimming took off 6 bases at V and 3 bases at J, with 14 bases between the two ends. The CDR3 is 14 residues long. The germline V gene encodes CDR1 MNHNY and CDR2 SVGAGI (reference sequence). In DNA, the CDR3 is TGTGCCAGCAGCTCCCCCGGGCGGTACTATGGCTACACCTTC. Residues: CASSSPGRYYGYTF.

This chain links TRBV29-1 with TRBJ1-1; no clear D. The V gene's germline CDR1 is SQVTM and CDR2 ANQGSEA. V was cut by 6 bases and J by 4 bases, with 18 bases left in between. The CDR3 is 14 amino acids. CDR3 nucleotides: TGCAGCGTCGCCCCCTCCTCATCGGGCACTGAAGCTTTCTTT. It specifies CSVAPSSSGTEAFF.

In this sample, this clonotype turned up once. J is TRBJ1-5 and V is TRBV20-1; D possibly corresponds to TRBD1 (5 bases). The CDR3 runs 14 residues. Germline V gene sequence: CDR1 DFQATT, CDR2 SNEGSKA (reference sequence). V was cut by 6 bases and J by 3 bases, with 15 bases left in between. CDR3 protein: CSALRPTANQPQHF. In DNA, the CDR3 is TGCAGTGCGCTAAGACCGACAGCCAATCAGCCCCAGCATTTT.